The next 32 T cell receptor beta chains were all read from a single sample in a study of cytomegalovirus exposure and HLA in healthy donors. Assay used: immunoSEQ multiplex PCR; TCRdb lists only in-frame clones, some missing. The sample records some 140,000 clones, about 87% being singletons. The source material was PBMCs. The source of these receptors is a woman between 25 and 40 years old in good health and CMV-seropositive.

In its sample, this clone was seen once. This chain's CDR3 is CASSLIGGGGNTGELFF. The CDR3, as DNA: TGTGCCAGCAGTTTAATAGGCGGGGGGGGAAACACCGGGGAGCTGTTTTTT. The chain uses TRBV27 and TRBJ2-2, with TRBD2 identical over 9 bases. Germline CDR1 MNHEY, CDR2 SMNVEV (reference sequence). CDR3 length equals 17 residues. The junction had 6 bases not matched to a gene; V was cut back by 2 bases and J by 2 bases.

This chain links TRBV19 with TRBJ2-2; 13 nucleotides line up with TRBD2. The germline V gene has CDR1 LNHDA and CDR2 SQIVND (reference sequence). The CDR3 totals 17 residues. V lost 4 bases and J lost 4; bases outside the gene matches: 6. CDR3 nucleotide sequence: TGTGCCAGTAGTACTTCACTAGCGGGGGGGCCCACCGGGGAGCTGTTTTTT. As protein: CASSTSLAGGPTGELFF.

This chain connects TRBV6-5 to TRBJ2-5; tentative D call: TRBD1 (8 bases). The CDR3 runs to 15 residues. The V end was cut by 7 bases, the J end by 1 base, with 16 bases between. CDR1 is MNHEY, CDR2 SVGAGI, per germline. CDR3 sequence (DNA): TGTGCCAGCAAAGGACAGGGAGGGCCCCAAGAGACCCAGTACTTC. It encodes CASKGQGGPQETQYF.

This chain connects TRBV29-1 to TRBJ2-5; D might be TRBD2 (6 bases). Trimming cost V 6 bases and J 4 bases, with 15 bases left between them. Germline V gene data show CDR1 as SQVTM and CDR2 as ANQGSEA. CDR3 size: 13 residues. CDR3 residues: CSVNSGVGETQYF. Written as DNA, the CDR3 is TGCAGCGTCAATTCGGGAGTCGGAGAGACCCAGTACTTC.

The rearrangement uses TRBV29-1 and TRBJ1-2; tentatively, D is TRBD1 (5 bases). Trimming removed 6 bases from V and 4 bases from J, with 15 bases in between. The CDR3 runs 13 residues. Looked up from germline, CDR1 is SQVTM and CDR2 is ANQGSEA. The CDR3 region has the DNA TGCAGCGTGCGGGGGTCGGCAGCCTATGGCTACACCTTC. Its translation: CSVRGSAAYGYTF.

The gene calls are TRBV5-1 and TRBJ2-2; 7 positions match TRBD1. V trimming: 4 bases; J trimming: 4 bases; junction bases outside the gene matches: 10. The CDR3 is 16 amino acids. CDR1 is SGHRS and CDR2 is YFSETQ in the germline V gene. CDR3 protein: CASSENRGTVTGELFF. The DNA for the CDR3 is TGCGCCAGCAGCGAGAACAGGGGAACGGTCACCGGGGAGCTGTTTTTT. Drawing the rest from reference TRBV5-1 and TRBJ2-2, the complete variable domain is KAGVTQTPRYLIKTRGQQVTLSCSPISGHRSVSWYQQTPGQGLQFLFEYFSETQRNKGNFPGRFSGRQFSNSRSEMNVSTLELGDSALYLCASSENRGTVTGELFFGEGSRLTVL.

CDR3 nucleotide sequence: TGTGCCAGCAGCCCCCCATCGAACAGGGGGCCGAAAGCTTTCTTT. Residues: CASSPPSNRGPKAFF. The chain combines TRBV9 with TRBJ1-1; 9 positions match TRBD1. Trimming removed 4 bases from V and 9 bases from J; junction bases left unmatched: 13. The CDR3 runs 15 residues. Germline V gives CDR1 SGDLS, CDR2 YYNGEE.

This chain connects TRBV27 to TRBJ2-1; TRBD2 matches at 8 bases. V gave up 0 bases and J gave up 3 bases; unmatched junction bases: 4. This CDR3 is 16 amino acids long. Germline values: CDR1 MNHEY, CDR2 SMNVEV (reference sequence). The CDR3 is CASSLSIGRGYNEQFF. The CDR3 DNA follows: TGTGCCAGCAGTTTATCGATCGGGAGGGGCTACAATGAGCAGTTCTTC.

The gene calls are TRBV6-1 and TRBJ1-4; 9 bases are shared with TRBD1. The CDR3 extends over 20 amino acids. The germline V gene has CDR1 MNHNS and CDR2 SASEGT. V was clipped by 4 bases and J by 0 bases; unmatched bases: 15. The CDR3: CASSVLPGTGLYATNEKLFF. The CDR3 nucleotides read TGTGCCAGCAGTGTCCTACCCGGGACAGGGCTATATGCAACTAATGAAAAACTGTTTTTT.

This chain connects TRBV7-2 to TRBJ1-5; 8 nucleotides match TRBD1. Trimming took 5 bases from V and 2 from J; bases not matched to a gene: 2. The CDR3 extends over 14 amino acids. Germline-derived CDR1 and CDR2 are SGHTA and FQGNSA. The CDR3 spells CASSPTGGNQPQHF. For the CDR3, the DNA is TGTGCCAGCAGCCCGACAGGGGGCAATCAGCCCCAGCATTTT.

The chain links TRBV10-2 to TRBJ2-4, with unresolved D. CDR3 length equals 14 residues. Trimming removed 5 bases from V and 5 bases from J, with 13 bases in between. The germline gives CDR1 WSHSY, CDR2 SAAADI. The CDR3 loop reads CASSSPERENIQYF. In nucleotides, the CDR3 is TGCGCCAGCAGTTCCCCGGAGCGTGAAAACATTCAGTACTTC.

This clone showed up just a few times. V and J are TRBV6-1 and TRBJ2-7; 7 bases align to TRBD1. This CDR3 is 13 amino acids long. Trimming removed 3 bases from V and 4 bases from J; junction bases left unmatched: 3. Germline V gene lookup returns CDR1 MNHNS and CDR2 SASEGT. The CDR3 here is CASSDHRGYEQYF. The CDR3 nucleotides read TGTGCCAGCAGTGATCACAGGGGATACGAGCAGTACTTC.

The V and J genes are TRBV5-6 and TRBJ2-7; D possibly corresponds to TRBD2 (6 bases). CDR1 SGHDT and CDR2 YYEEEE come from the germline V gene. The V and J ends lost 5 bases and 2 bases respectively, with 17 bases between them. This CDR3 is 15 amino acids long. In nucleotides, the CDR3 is TGTGCCAGCAGAGCCGAAGGAGGGCCAACCTACGAGCAGTACTTC. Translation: CASRAEGGPTYEQYF.

The CDR3 is CASSLAGSGEETQYF. The CDR3 DNA sequence: TGCGCCAGCAGCCTGGCTGGGTCAGGGGAAGAGACCCAGTACTTC. The chain uses TRBV5-1 and TRBJ2-5; perhaps TRBD1 as D (6 bases). The V end was cut by 4 bases, the J end by 3 bases, with 16 bases between. The CDR3 has 15 amino acids. Germline values: CDR1 SGHRS, CDR2 YFSETQ.

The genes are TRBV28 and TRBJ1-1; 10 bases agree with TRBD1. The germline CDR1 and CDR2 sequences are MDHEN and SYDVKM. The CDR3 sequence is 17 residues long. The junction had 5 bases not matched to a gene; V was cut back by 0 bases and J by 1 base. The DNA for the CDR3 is TGTGCCAGCAGTTTATGGGGCGGGACAGGGGCGAACACTGAAGCTTTCTTT. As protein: CASSLWGGTGANTEAFF.

The CDR3 bases are TGCGCCAGCAGCTTGACAGTCCCAAATGAAAAACTGTTTTTT. Protein product: CASSLTVPNEKLFF. The chain joins TRBV5-1 to TRBJ1-4; D is ambiguous. Trimming removed 1 base from V and 5 bases from J, with 9 bases in between. This CDR3 contains 14 residues. Per the germline V gene, CDR1 is SGHRS and CDR2 is YFSETQ.

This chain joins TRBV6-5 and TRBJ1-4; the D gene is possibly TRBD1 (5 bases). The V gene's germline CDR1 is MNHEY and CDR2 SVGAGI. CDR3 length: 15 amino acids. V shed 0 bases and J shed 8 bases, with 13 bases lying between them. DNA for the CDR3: TGTGCCAGCAGTTACTCGTCGACGTACAGGGAAAAACTGTTTTTT. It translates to CASSYSSTYREKLFF.

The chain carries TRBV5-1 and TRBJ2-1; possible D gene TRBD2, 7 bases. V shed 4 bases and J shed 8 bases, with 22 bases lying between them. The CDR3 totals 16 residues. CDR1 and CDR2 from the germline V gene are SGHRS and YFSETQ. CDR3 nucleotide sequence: TGCGCCAGCAGCCGGGGTGCGCGGGGGCGCGTAGATGAGCAGTTCTTC. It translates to CASSRGARGRVDEQFF.

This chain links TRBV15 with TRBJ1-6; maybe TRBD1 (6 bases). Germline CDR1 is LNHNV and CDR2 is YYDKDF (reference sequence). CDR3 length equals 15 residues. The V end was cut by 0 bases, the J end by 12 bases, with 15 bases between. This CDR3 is CATSRDLGQGGPLHF. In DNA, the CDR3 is TGTGCCACCAGCAGAGATCTGGGACAAGGAGGACCCCTCCACTTT.

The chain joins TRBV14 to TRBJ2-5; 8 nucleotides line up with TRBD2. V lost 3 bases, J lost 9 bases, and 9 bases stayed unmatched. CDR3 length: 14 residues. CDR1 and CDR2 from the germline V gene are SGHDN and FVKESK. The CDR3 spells CASSQTSGSGAQYF. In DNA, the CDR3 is TGTGCCAGCAGCCAGACAAGCGGGAGCGGAGCCCAGTACTTC. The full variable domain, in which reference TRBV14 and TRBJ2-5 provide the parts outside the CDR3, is EAGVTQFPSHSVIEKGQTVTLRCDPISGHDNLYWYRRVMGKEIKFLLHFVKESKQDESGMPNNRFLAERTGGTYSTLKVQPAELEDSGVYFCASSQTSGSGAQYFGPGTRLLVL.

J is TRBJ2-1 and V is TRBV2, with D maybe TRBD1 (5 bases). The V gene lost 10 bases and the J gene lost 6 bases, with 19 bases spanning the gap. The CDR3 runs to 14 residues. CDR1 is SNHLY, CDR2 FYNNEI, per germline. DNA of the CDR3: TGTGCCATCCCGCACCTAATCCAGGGCAATGAGCAGTTCTTC. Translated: CAIPHLIQGNEQFF.

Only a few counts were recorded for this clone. CDR3 DNA sequence: TGTGCCAGTAGTCCAGGCGGGGGCGATGAAAAACTGTTTTTT. It translates to CASSPGGGDEKLFF. The genes are TRBV19 and TRBJ1-4; D possibly corresponds to TRBD1 (6 bases). V was cut by 5 bases and J by 6 bases, with 13 bases left in between. CDR3 length equals 14 residues. Germline lookup yields CDR1 LNHDA and CDR2 SQIVND (reference sequence).

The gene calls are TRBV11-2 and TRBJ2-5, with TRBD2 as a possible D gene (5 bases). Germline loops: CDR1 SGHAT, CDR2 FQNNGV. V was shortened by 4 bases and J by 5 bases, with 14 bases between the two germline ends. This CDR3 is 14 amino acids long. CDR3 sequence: CASSYRTRGETQYF. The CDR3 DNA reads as TGTGCCAGCAGCTACCGCACTAGAGGGGAGACCCAGTACTTC.

The CDR3 protein is CASSVPVGGADTQYF. CDR3 bases: TGTGCCAGCAGTGTACCCGTGGGGGGGGCAGATACGCAGTATTTT. This chain uses TRBV6-1 with TRBJ2-3; 7 nucleotides match TRBD2. J lost 4 bases, V lost 4 bases, and 8 bases had no gene match. Germline V gene data show CDR1 as MNHNS and CDR2 as SASEGT. The length of the CDR3 is 15 residues.

CDR3 coding DNA: TGTGCCAGCAGCCACAGCGGAACTAGCACAGATACGCAGTATTTT. This gives the protein CASSHSGTSTDTQYF. This chain connects TRBV9 to TRBJ2-3; D is perhaps TRBD2 (5 bases). Germline CDR1 is SGDLS and CDR2 is YYNGEE. The CDR3 runs 15 residues. The V gene lost 4 bases and the J gene lost 0 bases, with 12 bases spanning the gap.

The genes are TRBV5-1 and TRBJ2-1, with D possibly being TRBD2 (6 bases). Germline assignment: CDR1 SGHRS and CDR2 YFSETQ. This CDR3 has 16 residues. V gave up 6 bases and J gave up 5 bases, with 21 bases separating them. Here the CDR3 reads CASTPGSILSNNEQFF. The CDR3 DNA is TGCGCCAGCACTCCCGGGAGCATCCTTAGTAACAATGAGCAGTTCTTC.

The CDR3 DNA sequence: TGTGCCAGCAGCTTAACAGGGTCTGTAGGCTACACCTTC. Amino acids: CASSLTGSVGYTF. The V call is TRBV7-9, the J call TRBJ1-2; D might be TRBD1 (6 bases). In germline, CDR1 is SEHNR, CDR2 FQNEAQ (reference sequence). Between the trimmed V and J ends, which lost 2 bases and 8 bases, there was a span of 12 bases. This CDR3 comprises 13 residues.

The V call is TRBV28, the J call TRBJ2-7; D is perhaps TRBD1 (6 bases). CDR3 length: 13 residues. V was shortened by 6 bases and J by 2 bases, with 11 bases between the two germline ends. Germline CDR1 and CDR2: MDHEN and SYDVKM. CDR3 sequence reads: CASSLDRAYEQYF. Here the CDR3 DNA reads TGTGCCAGCAGCTTGGACAGAGCCTACGAGCAGTACTTC.

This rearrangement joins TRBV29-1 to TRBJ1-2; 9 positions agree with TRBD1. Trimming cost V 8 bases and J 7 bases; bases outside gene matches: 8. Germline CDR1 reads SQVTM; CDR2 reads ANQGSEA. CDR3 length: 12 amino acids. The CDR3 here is CSLPGQGGGYTF. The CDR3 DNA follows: TGCAGCCTACCGGGACAGGGAGGTGGCTACACCTTC.

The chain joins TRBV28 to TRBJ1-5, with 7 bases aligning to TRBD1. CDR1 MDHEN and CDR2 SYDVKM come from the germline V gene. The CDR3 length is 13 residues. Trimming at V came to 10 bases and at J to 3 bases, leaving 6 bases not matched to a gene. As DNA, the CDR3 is TGTGCCACCTTCGGACAGGACAATCAGCCCCAGCATTTT. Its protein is CATFGQDNQPQHF. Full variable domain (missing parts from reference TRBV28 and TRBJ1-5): DVKVTQSSRYLVKRTGEKVFLECVQDMDHENMFWYRQDPGLGLRLIYFSYDVKMKEKGDIPEGYSVSREKKERFSLILESASTNQTSMYLCATFGQDNQPQHFGDGTRLSIL.

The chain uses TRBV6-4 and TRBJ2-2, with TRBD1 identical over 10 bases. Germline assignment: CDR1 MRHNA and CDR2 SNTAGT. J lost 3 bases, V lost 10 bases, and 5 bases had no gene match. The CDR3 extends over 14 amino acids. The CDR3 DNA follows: TGTGCCACGAGACAGGGGGCGGACACCGGGGAGCTGTTTTTT. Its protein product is CATRQGADTGELFF.

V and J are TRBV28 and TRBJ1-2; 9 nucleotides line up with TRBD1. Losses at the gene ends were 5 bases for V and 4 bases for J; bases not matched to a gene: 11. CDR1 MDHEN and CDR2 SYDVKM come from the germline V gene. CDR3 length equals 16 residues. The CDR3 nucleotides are TGTGCCAGCAGTGCCCCGGGGGACAGGGTGGCCTATGGCTACACCTTC. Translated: CASSAPGDRVAYGYTF.